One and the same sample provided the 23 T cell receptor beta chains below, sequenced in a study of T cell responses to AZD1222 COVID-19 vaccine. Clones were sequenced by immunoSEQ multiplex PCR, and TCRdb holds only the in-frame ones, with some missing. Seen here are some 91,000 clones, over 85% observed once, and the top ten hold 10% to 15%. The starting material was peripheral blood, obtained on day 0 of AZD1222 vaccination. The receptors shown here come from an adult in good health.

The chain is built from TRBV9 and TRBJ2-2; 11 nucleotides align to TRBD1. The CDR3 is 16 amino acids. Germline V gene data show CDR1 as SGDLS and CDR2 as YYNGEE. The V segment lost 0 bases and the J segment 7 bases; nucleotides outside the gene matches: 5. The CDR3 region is CASSVGTGGGGGELFF. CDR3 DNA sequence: TGTGCCAGCAGCGTAGGGACAGGGGGCGGTGGCGGGGAGCTGTTTTTT.

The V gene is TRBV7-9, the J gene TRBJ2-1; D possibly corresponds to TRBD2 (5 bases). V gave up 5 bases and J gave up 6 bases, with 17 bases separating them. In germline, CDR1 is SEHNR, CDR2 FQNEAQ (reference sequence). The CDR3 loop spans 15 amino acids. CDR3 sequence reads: CASSLSGYGGNEQFF. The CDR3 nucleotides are TGTGCCAGCAGCCTAAGCGGCTACGGTGGCAATGAGCAGTTCTTC.

The CDR3 reads CASSLGVMNTEAFF. The DNA of the CDR3 is TGTGCCAGCAGCTTAGGGGTGATGAACACTGAAGCTTTCTTT. The rearrangement joins TRBV7-9 to TRBJ1-1, with D unresolved. The CDR3 covers 14 residues. V shed 1 base and J shed 0 bases, with 6 bases lying between them. Germline-derived CDR1 and CDR2 are SEHNR and FQNEAQ (reference sequence).

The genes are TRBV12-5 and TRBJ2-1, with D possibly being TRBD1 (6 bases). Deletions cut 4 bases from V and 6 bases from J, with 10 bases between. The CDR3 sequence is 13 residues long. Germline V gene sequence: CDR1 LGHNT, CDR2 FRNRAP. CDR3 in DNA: TGTGCTAGTGGTTCTGCGACAGGCAATGAGCAGTTCTTC. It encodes CASGSATGNEQFF.

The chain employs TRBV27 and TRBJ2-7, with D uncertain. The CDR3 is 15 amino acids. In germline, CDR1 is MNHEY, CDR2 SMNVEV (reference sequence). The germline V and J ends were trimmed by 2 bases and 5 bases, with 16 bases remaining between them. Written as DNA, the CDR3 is TGTGCCAGCAGTTTAGGTTTTGGCCTGTCCCACGAGCAGTACTTC. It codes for CASSLGFGLSHEQYF.

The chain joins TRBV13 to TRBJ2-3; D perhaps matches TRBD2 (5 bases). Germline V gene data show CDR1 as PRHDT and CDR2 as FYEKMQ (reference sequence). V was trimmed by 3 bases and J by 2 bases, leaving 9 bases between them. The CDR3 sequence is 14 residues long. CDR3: CASSFRGNTDTQYF. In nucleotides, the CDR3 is TGTGCCAGCAGCTTCCGGGGAAACACAGATACGCAGTATTTT.

The CDR3 DNA reads as TGTGCCAGCACCACCGGACATGCAGGGGGAAATTCACCCCTCCACTTT. Amino acids: CASTTGHAGGNSPLHF. The rearrangement links TRBV5-6 to TRBJ1-6, with 7 bases lining up with TRBD1. The V segment lost 6 bases and the J segment 7 bases; nucleotides outside the gene matches: 13. Germline CDR1 is SGHDT and CDR2 is YYEEEE. The CDR3 runs to 16 residues.

The chain's CDR3 is CAISGERGNTGELFF. The CDR3, as DNA: TGTGCCATCAGTGGGGAGCGGGGGAACACCGGGGAGCTGTTTTTT. V is TRBV10-3 and J is TRBJ2-2, with 7 positions matching TRBD2. The CDR3 length is 15 residues. The ends lost 4 bases at V and 1 base at J; junction bases unmatched: 3. CDR1 is ENHRY, CDR2 SYGVKD, per germline.

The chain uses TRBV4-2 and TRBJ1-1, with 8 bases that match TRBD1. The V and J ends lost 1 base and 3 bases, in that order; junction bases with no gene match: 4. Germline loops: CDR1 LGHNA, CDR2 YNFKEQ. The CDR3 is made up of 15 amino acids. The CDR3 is CASSQVGQGDTEAFF. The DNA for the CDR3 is TGTGCCAGCAGCCAAGTCGGACAGGGTGACACTGAAGCTTTCTTT.

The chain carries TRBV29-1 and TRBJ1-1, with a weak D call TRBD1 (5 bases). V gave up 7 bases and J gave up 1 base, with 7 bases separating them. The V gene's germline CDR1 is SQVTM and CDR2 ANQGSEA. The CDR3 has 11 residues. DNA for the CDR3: TGCAGCGCTCAGGGGAACACTGAAGCTTTCTTT. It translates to CSAQGNTEAFF.

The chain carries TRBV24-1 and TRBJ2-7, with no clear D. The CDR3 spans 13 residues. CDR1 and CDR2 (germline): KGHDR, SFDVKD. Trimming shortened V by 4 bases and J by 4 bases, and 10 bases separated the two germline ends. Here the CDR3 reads CATSEKTAYEQYF. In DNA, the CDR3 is TGTGCCACCAGTGAGAAAACCGCTTACGAGCAGTACTTC.

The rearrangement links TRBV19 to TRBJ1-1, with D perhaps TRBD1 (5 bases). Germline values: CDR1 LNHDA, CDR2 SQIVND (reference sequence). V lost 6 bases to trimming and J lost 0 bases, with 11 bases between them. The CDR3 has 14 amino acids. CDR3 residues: CASRPQDMNTEAFF. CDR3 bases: TGTGCCAGTAGACCCCAGGACATGAACACTGAAGCTTTCTTT. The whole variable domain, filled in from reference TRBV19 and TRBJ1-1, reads DGGITQSPKYLFRKEGQNVTLSCEQNLNHDAMYWYRQDPGQGLRLIYYSQIVNDFQKGDIAEGYSVSREKKESFPLTVTSAQKNPTAFYLCASRPQDMNTEAFFGQGTRLTVV.

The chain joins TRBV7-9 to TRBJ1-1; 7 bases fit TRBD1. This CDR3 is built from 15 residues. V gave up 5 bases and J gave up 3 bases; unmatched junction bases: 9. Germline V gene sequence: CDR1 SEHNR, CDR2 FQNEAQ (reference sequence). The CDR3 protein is CASSTSRQGHTEAFF. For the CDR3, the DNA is TGTGCCAGCAGCACTAGCAGACAGGGCCACACTGAAGCTTTCTTT.

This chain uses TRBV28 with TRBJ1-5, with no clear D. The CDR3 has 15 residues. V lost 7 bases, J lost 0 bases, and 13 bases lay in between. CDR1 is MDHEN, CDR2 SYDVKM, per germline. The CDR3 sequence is CASKLTGYSNQPQHF. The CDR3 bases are TGTGCCAGCAAACTGACGGGGTATAGCAATCAGCCCCAGCATTTT. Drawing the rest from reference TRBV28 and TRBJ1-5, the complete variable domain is DVKVTQSSRYLVKRTGEKVFLECVQDMDHENMFWYRQDPGLGLRLIYFSYDVKMKEKGDIPEGYSVSREKKERFSLILESASTNQTSMYLCASKLTGYSNQPQHFGDGTRLSIL.

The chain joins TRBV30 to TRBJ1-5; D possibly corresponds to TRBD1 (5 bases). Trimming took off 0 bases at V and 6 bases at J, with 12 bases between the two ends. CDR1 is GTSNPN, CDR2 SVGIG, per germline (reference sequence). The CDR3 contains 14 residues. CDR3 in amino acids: CAWSVRGGAQPQHF. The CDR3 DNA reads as TGTGCCTGGAGTGTACGTGGAGGGGCTCAGCCCCAGCATTTT.

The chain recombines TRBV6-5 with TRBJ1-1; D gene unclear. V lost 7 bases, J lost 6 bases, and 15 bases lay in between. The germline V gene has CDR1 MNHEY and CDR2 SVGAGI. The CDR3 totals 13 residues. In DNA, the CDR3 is TGTGCCAGCACCCCTAGGAGCGGCGCTGAAGCTTTCTTT. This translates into CASTPRSGAEAFF.

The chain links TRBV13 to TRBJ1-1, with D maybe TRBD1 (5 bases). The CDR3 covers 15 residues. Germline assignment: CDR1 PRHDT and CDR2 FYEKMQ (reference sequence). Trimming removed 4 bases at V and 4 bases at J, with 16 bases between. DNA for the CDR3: TGTGCCAGCAGCTCCCTGCGTGGGGGGAGCACTGAAGCTTTCTTT. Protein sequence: CASSSLRGGSTEAFF.

This CDR3 reads CASSFRNYGYTF. The CDR3 DNA reads TGTGCCAGCAGCTTCCGGAACTATGGCTACACCTTC. The chain uses TRBV13 and TRBJ1-2; D remains unclear. Germline CDR1 PRHDT, CDR2 FYEKMQ (reference sequence). Trimming left V 3 bases short and J 2 bases short, with 4 bases between. CDR3 length: 12 amino acids.

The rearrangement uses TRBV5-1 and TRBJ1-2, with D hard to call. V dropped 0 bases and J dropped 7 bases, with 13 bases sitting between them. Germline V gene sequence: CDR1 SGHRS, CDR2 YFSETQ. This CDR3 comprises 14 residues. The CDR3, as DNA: TGCGCCAGCAGCTTGGCCAGCTGGGGTATTGGCTACACCTTC. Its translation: CASSLASWGIGYTF.

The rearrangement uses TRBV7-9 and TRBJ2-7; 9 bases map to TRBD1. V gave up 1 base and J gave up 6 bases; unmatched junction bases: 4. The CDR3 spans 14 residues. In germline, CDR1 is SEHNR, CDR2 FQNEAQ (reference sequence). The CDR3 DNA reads TGTGCCAGCAGCTTAGGGGGACAGGGCGGCGAGCAGTACTTC. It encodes CASSLGGQGGEQYF.

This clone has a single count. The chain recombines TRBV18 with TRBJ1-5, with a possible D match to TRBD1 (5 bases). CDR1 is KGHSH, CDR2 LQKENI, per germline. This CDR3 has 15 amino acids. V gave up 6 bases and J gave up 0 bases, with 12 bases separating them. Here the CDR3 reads CASSPDSYSNQPQHF. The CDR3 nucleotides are TGTGCCAGCTCCCCTGACAGCTATAGCAATCAGCCCCAGCATTTT. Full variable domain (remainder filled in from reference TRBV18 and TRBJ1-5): NAGVMQNPRHLVRRRGQEARLRCSPMKGHSHVYWYRQLPEEGLKFMVYLQKENIIDESGMPKERFSAEFPKEGPSILRIQQVVRGDSAAYFCASSPDSYSNQPQHFGDGTRLSIL.

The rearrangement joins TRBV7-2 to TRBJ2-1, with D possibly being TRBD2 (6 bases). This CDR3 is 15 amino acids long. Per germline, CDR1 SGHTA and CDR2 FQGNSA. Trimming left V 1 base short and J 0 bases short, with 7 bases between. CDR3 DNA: TGTGCCAGCAGCTTAGACGGGAGCTCCTACAATGAGCAGTTCTTC. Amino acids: CASSLDGSSYNEQFF.

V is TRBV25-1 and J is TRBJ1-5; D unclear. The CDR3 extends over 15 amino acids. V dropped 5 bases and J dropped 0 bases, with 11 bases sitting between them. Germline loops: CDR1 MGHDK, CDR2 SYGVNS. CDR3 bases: TGTGCCAGCAGTCCCTCTAGGGTTAGCAATCAGCCCCAGCATTTT. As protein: CASSPSRVSNQPQHF. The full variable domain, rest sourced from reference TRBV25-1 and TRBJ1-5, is EADIYQTPRYLVIGTGKKITLECSQTMGHDKMYWYQQDPGMELHLIHYSYGVNSTEKGDLSSESTVSRIRTEHFPLTLESARPSHTSQYLCASSPSRVSNQPQHFGDGTRLSIL.